Listed below are T cell receptor beta chains from one sample, sequenced in a study of blood T cells in healthy people across ages. TCRdb processed the 5' RACE reads anew with MiXCR; each CDR3 protein has one entry. There are roughly 2 million distinct CDR3 sequences in the sample; less than 50% occur only once, and roughly 2.1% lies in the top ten. The sample consisted of blood. The receptor source for this set is a woman aged 40 to 50 in good health. The CDR3 runs from the conserved cysteine through the conserved F or W. Fields, in order: J gene, clone size, V gene, D gene, CDR3 DNA, CDR3 protein. D genes are given only for firm matches. Size values are once, few and many counts, or a class for expanded clones, and some rows have none.

j_gene: TRBJ1-1; abundance: few; v_gene: TRBV27; d_gene: TRBD1; CDR3nt: TGTGCCAGCAGTGTATGGACAGGGGGAGAAGCTTTCTTT; CDR3aa: CASSVWTGGEAFF
j_gene: TRBJ2-5; abundance: .; v_gene: TRBV4-1; d_gene: TRBD2; CDR3nt: TGCGCCAGCAGCCAAGTAACCGGGACTAGCGTCCAAGAGACCCAGTACTTC; CDR3aa: CASSQVTGTSVQETQYF
j_gene: TRBJ2-1; abundance: few; v_gene: TRBV20-1; d_gene: TRBD2; CDR3nt: TGCAGTGCTAGGGGGACTAGTAACCCCAACGCCCCGACTTCCTCCGAGTTCTTC; CDR3aa: CSARGTSNPNAPTSSEFF
j_gene: TRBJ2-5; abundance: few; v_gene: TRBV2; d_gene: .; CDR3nt: TGTGCCAGCAGCGCGGCCTTGACAAGGCCCCAAGAGACCCAGTACTTC; CDR3aa: CASSAALTRPQETQYF
j_gene: TRBJ2-5; abundance: .; v_gene: TRBV20-1; d_gene: .; CDR3nt: TGCAGTGCTAGTTTACAGGGGAGGATGGAGACCCAGTACTTC; CDR3aa: CSASLQGRMETQYF
j_gene: TRBJ2-3; abundance: few; v_gene: TRBV7-3; d_gene: TRBD2; CDR3nt: TGTGCCAGCAGCTTAACGGCTAGCGGGGCTAGCACAGATACGCAGTATTTT; CDR3aa: CASSLTASGASTDTQYF
j_gene: TRBJ2-3; abundance: .; v_gene: TRBV7-3; d_gene: .; CDR3nt: TGTGCCAGCAGCCCCTTAGGGAGATCTCACGCAGATACGCAGTATTTT; CDR3aa: CASSPLGRSHADTQYF
j_gene: TRBJ1-5; abundance: once; v_gene: TRBV27; d_gene: TRBD1; CDR3nt: TGTGCCAGCAGACAGGGGGCCCTCAATCAGCCCCAGCATTTT; CDR3aa: CASRQGALNQPQHF
j_gene: TRBJ2-1; abundance: .; v_gene: TRBV3-1; d_gene: TRBD1; CDR3nt: TGTGCCAGCGGGGGAGGAGGGACAGGGGACTACAATGAGCAGTTCTTC; CDR3aa: CASGGGGTGDYNEQFF
j_gene: TRBJ2-7; abundance: .; v_gene: TRBV18; d_gene: TRBD1; CDR3nt: TGTGCCAGCTCACCCCCTGGGACAGCCTTCTACGAGCAGTACTTC; CDR3aa: CASSPPGTAFYEQYF
j_gene: TRBJ1-4; abundance: .; v_gene: TRBV25-1; d_gene: TRBD1; CDR3nt: TGTGCCAGCAGTGAAACAGGGGTAGGGAGAAAACTGTTTTTT; CDR3aa: CASSETGVGRKLFF
j_gene: TRBJ2-5; abundance: few; v_gene: TRBV10-1; d_gene: TRBD2; CDR3nt: TGCGCCAGCAGTGATCAGCGGGGGTCGGAAGAGACCCAGTACTTC; CDR3aa: CASSDQRGSEETQYF
j_gene: TRBJ2-5; abundance: few; v_gene: TRBV20-1; d_gene: TRBD1; CDR3nt: TGCAGTGCGACTTTGCATGGACAGGGAGAGACCCAGTACTTC; CDR3aa: CSATLHGQGETQYF
j_gene: TRBJ2-1; abundance: .; v_gene: TRBV6-2/TRBV6-3; d_gene: .; CDR3nt: TGTGCCAGCAGTCCTGACGGCCTCGAAGGGAGCAATGAGCAGTTCTTC; CDR3aa: CASSPDGLEGSNEQFF
j_gene: TRBJ2-7; abundance: few; v_gene: TRBV10-3; d_gene: TRBD1; CDR3nt: TGTGCCATCAGTGAGGGGACAGGGACCGACGAGCAGTACTTC; CDR3aa: CAISEGTGTDEQYF
j_gene: TRBJ2-1; abundance: .; v_gene: TRBV24-1; d_gene: .; CDR3nt: TGTGCCACCAGTGTAGGATACAGGGTAGGGTCCTACAATGAGCAGTTCTTC; CDR3aa: CATSVGYRVGSYNEQFF
j_gene: TRBJ2-7; abundance: few; v_gene: TRBV12-3/TRBV12-4; d_gene: TRBD2; CDR3nt: TGTGCCAGCAGTTCGGGGAGGGCCAAATACGAGCAGTACTTC; CDR3aa: CASSSGRAKYEQYF
j_gene: TRBJ1-1; abundance: .; v_gene: TRBV20-1; d_gene: .; CDR3nt: TGCAGTGCTAGAGATCTCCCTGCCCCTGAAGCTTTCTTT; CDR3aa: CSARDLPAPEAFF
j_gene: TRBJ1-2; abundance: .; v_gene: TRBV2; d_gene: TRBD1; CDR3nt: TGTGCCAGCAGTGAATTTACAGGGGGGAATGGCTACACCTTC; CDR3aa: CASSEFTGGNGYTF
j_gene: TRBJ2-7; abundance: few; v_gene: TRBV7-2; d_gene: .; CDR3nt: TGTGCCAGCAGCGGCACAGTAACGGGCGAGCAGTACTTC; CDR3aa: CASSGTVTGEQYF
j_gene: TRBJ1-4; abundance: once; v_gene: TRBV4-2; d_gene: .; CDR3nt: TGTGCCAGCAGCCAAGATGGTGGCCTTGGTGATGAAAAACTGTTTTTT; CDR3aa: CASSQDGGLGDEKLFF
j_gene: TRBJ2-3; abundance: .; v_gene: TRBV5-1; d_gene: TRBD2; CDR3nt: TGCGCCAGCAGCTTGTACAGCGGGGGGTTTACAGATACGCAGTATTTT; CDR3aa: CASSLYSGGFTDTQYF
j_gene: TRBJ2-5; abundance: .; v_gene: TRBV14; d_gene: .; CDR3nt: TGTGCCAGCAGCCAAGTCTTCGGGGGAGAGACCCAGTACTTC; CDR3aa: CASSQVFGGETQYF
j_gene: TRBJ2-3; abundance: .; v_gene: TRBV7-2; d_gene: TRBD2; CDR3nt: TGTGCCAGCAGCCCGGCCCGCGGGGGAGCGCAGTATTTT; CDR3aa: CASSPARGGAQYF
j_gene: TRBJ2-1; abundance: .; v_gene: TRBV3-1; d_gene: .; CDR3nt: TGTGCCGGCAGCCAAGATCTGTGGGGGGCCGGAGGTTTCAATGAGCAGTTCTTC; CDR3aa: CAGSQDLWGAGGFNEQFF
j_gene: TRBJ2-3; abundance: few; v_gene: TRBV28; d_gene: .; CDR3nt: TGTGCCAGCAGTTCCCCTTTCAGTCTGAGCGGAGCCACAGATACGCAGTATTTT; CDR3aa: CASSSPFSLSGATDTQYF
j_gene: TRBJ2-1; abundance: .; v_gene: TRBV10-3; d_gene: TRBD1; CDR3nt: TGTGCCATCAGAGCCGGGACAGGAAACAATGAGCAGTTCTTC; CDR3aa: CAIRAGTGNNEQFF
j_gene: TRBJ1-5; abundance: .; v_gene: TRBV20-1; d_gene: TRBD1; CDR3nt: TGCAGTGTGGACAGGGGCGGCAATCAGCCCCAGCATTTT; CDR3aa: CSVDRGGNQPQHF
j_gene: TRBJ2-3; abundance: .; v_gene: TRBV7-2; d_gene: .; CDR3nt: TGTGCCAGCACCCCTCGGCGGGACACAGATACGCAGTATTTT; CDR3aa: CASTPRRDTDTQYF
j_gene: TRBJ1-2; abundance: .; v_gene: TRBV5-1; d_gene: .; CDR3nt: TGCGCCAGCAGCTCATATAGAGCAGGGGATCGCTACACCTTC; CDR3aa: CASSSYRAGDRYTF
j_gene: TRBJ2-3; abundance: .; v_gene: TRBV7-2; d_gene: TRBD1; CDR3nt: TGTGCCAGCAGCCCGAGGTGGACAGGGACCACAGATACGCAGTATTTT; CDR3aa: CASSPRWTGTTDTQYF
j_gene: TRBJ2-7; abundance: few; v_gene: TRBV7-4; d_gene: .; CDR3nt: TGTGCCAGCAGCTCCAACCCTCCGGAGGGGGCCCACGAGCAGTACTTC; CDR3aa: CASSSNPPEGAHEQYF
j_gene: TRBJ2-1; abundance: .; v_gene: TRBV27; d_gene: .; CDR3nt: TGTGCCAGCAGTTTATTCATGAGTTTCAATGAGCAGTTCTTC; CDR3aa: CASSLFMSFNEQFF
j_gene: TRBJ2-3; abundance: .; v_gene: TRBV12-3/TRBV12-4; d_gene: TRBD2; CDR3nt: TGTGCCAGCAGTCCATCGCTGGGGGGAGTACGACGGGGGGCGCAGTATTTT; CDR3aa: CASSPSLGGVRRGAQYF
j_gene: TRBJ2-7; abundance: .; v_gene: TRBV7-6; d_gene: .; CDR3nt: TGTGCCAGCAGCCTGTACTCCAACGAGCAGTACTTC; CDR3aa: CASSLYSNEQYF
j_gene: TRBJ2-3; abundance: .; v_gene: TRBV6-5; d_gene: .; CDR3nt: TGTGCCAGCAGTTATACCTTCGGGACCGCGTACACAGATACGCAGTATTTT; CDR3aa: CASSYTFGTAYTDTQYF
j_gene: TRBJ1-1; abundance: .; v_gene: TRBV4-1; d_gene: .; CDR3nt: TGCGCCAGCAGCGAAGGGCAAAACACTGAAGCTTTCTTT; CDR3aa: CASSEGQNTEAFF
j_gene: TRBJ2-7; abundance: .; v_gene: TRBV29-1; d_gene: .; CDR3nt: TGCAGCGTCGGGTTTTTCTACGAGCAGTACTTC; CDR3aa: CSVGFFYEQYF
j_gene: TRBJ1-6; abundance: few; v_gene: TRBV29-1; d_gene: .; CDR3nt: TGCAGCGCCCACCAGAATTCACCCCTCCACTTT; CDR3aa: CSAHQNSPLHF